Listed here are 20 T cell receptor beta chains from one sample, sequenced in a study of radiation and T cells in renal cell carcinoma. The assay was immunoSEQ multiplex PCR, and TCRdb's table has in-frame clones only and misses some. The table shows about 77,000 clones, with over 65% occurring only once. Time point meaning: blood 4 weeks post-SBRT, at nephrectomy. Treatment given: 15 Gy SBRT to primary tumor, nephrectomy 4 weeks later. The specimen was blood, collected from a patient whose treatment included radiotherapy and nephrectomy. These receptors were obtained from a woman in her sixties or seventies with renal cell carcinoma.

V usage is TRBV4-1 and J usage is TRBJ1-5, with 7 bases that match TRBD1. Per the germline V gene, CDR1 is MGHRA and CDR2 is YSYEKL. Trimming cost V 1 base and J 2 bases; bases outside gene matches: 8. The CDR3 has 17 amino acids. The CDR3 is CASSQGFRGIGNQPQHF. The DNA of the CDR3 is TGCGCCAGCAGCCAAGGGTTCAGGGGGATTGGCAATCAGCCCCAGCATTTT.

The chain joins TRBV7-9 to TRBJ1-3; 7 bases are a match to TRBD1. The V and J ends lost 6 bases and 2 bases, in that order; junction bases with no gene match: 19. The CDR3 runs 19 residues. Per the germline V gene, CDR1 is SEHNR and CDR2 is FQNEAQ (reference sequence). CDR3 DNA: TGTGCCAGCAGGCACGGGGGAGGGGTCGACAGGGAGCCTGGAAACACCATATATTTT. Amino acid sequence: CASRHGGGVDREPGNTIYF.

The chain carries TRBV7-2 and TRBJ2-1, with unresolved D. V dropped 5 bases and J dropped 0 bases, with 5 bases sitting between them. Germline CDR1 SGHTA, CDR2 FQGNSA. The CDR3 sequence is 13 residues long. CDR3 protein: CASSRSSYNEQFF. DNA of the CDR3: TGTGCCAGCAGCCGGAGCTCCTACAATGAGCAGTTCTTC.

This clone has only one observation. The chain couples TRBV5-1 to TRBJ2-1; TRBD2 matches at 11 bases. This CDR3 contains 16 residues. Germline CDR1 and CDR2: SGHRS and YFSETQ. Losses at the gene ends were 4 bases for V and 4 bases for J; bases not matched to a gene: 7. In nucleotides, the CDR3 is TGCGCCAGCAGCGGGACGACTAGCGGGGCTTACAATGAGCAGTTCTTC. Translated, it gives CASSGTTSGAYNEQFF.

CDR3 loop: CASSLRGYEQYF. The CDR3 nucleotides are TGTGCCAGCAGTCTAAGGGGGTACGAGCAGTACTTC. The V and J genes are TRBV27 and TRBJ2-7; maybe TRBD1 (6 bases). V lost 5 bases and J lost 4, with 9 bases in between. The germline V gene encodes CDR1 MNHEY and CDR2 SMNVEV (reference sequence). The CDR3 runs to 12 residues.

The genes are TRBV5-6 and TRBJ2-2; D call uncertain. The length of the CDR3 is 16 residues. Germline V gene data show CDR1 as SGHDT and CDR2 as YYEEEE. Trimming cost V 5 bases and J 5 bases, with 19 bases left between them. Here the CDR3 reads CASSFLGREGTGELFF. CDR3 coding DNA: TGTGCCAGCAGTTTCCTCGGAAGGGAAGGTACCGGGGAGCTGTTTTTT.

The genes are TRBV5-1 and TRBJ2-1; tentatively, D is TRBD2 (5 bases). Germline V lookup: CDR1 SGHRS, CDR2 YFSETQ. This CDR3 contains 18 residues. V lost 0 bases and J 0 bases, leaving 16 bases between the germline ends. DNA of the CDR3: TGCGCCAGCAGCTTGGAGCCCCGGGGATCCAGCTCCTACAATGAGCAGTTCTTC. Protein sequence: CASSLEPRGSSSYNEQFF.

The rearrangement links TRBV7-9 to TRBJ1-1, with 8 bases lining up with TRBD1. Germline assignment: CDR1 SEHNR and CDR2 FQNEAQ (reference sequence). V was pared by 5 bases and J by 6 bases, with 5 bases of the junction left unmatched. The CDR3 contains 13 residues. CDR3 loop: CASSTDREAEAFF. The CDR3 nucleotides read TGTGCCAGCAGCACGGACAGGGAAGCTGAAGCTTTCTTT.

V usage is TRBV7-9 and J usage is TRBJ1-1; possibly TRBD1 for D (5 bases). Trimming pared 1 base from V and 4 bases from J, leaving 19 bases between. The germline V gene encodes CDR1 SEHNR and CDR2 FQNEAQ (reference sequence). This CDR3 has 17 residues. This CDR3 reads CASSLVNSAGWVTEAFF. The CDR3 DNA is TGTGCCAGCAGCTTAGTAAATTCGGCAGGGTGGGTCACTGAAGCTTTCTTT.

Written as DNA, the CDR3 is TGTGCCAGCAGCACATTGCCCGGGGACACCCCCTACGAGCAGTACTTC. This gives the protein CASSTLPGDTPYEQYF. V and J are TRBV7-9 and TRBJ2-7; D is perhaps TRBD1 (6 bases). V was shortened by 5 bases and J by 2 bases, with 19 bases between the two germline ends. CDR3 length: 16 residues. Germline CDR1 and CDR2: SEHNR and FQNEAQ (reference sequence).

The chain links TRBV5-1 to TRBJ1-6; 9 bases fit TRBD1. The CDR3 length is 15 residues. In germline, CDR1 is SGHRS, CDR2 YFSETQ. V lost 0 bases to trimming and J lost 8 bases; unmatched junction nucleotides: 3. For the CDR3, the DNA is TGCGCCAGCAGCTTGGACTGGACAGGGGATTCACCCCTCCACTTT. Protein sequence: CASSLDWTGDSPLHF.

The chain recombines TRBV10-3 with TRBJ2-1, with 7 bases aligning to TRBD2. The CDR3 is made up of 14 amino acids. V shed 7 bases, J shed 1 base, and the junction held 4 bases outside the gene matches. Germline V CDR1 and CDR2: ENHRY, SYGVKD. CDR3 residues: CAIKSGESYNEQFF. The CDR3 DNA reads TGTGCCATCAAGAGCGGGGAGTCCTACAATGAGCAGTTCTTC.

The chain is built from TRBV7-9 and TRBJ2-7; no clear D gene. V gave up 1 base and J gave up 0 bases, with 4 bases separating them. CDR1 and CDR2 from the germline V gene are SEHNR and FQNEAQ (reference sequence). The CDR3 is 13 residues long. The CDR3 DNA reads TGTGCCAGCAGCTTAGTTCCCTCCTACGAGCAGTACTTC. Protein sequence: CASSLVPSYEQYF.

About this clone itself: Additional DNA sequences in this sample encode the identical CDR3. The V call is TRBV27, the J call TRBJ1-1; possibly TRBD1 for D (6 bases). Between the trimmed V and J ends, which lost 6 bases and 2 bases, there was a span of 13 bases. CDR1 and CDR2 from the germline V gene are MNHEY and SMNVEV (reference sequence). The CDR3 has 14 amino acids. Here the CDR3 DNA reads TGTGCCAGCAGGCCCGGGACACCCAACACTGAAGCTTTCTTT. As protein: CASRPGTPNTEAFF.

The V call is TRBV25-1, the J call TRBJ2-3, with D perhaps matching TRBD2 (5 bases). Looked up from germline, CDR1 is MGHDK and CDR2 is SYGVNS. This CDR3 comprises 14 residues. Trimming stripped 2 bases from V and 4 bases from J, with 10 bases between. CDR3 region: CASSEQAASDTQYF. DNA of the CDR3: TGTGCCAGCAGTGAACAAGCGGCATCAGATACGCAGTATTTT.

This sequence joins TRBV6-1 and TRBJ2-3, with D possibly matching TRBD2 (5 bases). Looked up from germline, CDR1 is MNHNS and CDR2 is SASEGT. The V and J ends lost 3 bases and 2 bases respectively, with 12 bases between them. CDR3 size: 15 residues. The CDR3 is CASSDSEGNTDTQYF. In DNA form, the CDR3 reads TGTGCCAGCAGTGATAGTGAGGGTAACACAGATACGCAGTATTTT.

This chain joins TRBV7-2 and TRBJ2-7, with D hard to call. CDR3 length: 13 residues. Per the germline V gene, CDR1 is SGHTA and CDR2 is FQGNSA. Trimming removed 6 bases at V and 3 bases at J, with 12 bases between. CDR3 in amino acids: CASRRSPGYEQYF. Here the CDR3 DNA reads TGTGCCAGCAGGCGCAGCCCCGGCTACGAGCAGTACTTC.

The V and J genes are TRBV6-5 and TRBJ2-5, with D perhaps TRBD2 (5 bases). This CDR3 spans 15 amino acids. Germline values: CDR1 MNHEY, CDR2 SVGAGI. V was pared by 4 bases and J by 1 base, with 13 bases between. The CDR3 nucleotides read TGTGCCAGCAGTTCTCCCCGCCGGGGCCAAGAGACCCAGTACTTC. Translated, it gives CASSSPRRGQETQYF.

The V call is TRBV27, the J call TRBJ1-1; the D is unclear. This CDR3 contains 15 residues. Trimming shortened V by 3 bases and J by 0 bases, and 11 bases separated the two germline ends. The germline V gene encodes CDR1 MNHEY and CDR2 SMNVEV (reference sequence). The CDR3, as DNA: TGTGCCAGCAGTTTTACTCCAGACCTGAACACTGAAGCTTTCTTT. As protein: CASSFTPDLNTEAFF.

CDR3 amino acids: CASSLRGGTEAFF. CDR3 DNA sequence: TGTGCCAGCAGCCTCAGGGGCGGCACTGAAGCTTTCTTT. V is TRBV4-2 and J is TRBJ1-1, with D tentatively TRBD1 (6 bases). V shed 4 bases and J shed 4 bases, with 10 bases lying between them. The CDR3 has 13 residues. Germline V gives CDR1 LGHNA, CDR2 YNFKEQ.